This T cell receptor beta chain originates from a study of early T cells in non-severe SARS-CoV-2 infection. Study details: Unsorted whole-blood RNA was sequenced in bulk, leaving chains unpaired. Findings of the study overall: Anti-spike CD8 specificities were favored by VDJdb matching, whose results missed private and CD4 specificities.

This clonotype was counted many times. Its cognate antigen is unknown. Individual cDNA molecules carried attached unique molecular identifiers. In TCRdb, the 5' RACE reads were re-called with MiXCR into one record per CDR3 protein. In the table there are tens of thousands of distinct CDR3 sequences, 11% of which are singletons. CDR3 length: 19 residues. Germline-derived CDR1 and CDR2 are MNHEY and SVGEGT. The germline V and J ends were trimmed by 3 bases and 2 bases, with 20 bases remaining between them. Sequences were obtained from whole blood. The clonotype comes from an adult who was a healthcare worker with PCR-confirmed SARS-CoV-2 infection or an uninfected control (not recorded which). V is TRBV6-2 or TRBV6-3 and J is TRBJ1-6; D is undetermined. Written as DNA, the CDR3 is TGTGCCAGCAGTTATTGGCAAGTCCTCGGAGGGACCTATAATTCACCCCTCCACTTT. Amino acid sequence: CASSYWQVLGGTYNSPLHF.